The rows below give T cell receptor beta chains drawn from one sample of a study of cytomegalovirus exposure and HLA in healthy donors. Assay: immunoSEQ multiplex PCR; the TCRdb copy retains only in-frame clones and omits some. Among roughly 230,000 clones listed, nearly 95% were seen once. Sequencing input: PBMCs. Every receptor here comes from a girl aged 2-10 years in good health and CMV-seronegative. CDR3s include the opening cysteine and the closing phenylalanine or tryptophan. The D gene is left open where the match is weak. Size is omitted from some rows. Given values are once, few, many or a class for expanded clones.

clone_size,v_call,d_call,j_call,cdr3_aa,cdr3_nt
-,TRBV19,TRBD1,TRBJ1-1,CASSKQGQRLAFF,TGTGCCAGCTCGAAACAGGGGCAACGTCTAGCTTTCTTT
-,TRBV2,-,TRBJ2-4,CASSLGQTKNIQYF,TGTGCCAGCAGCTTGGGACAAACCAAAAACATTCAGTACTTC
-,TRBV6-5,-,TRBJ2-1,CASSPRSSHWNEQFF,TGTGCCAGCAGCCCACGGAGCTCTCATTGGAATGAGCAGTTCTTC
-,TRBV5-6,-,TRBJ1-4,CASSPGEGSRLFF,TGTGCCAGCAGCCCTGGGGAGGGAAGTCGCCTGTTTTTT
-,TRBV6-6,TRBD1,TRBJ1-1,CASRTGVDTEAFF,TGTGCCAGCAGAACAGGGGTGGACACTGAAGCTTTCTTT
-,TRBV18,TRBD1,TRBJ2-7,CASSPRDSSSYEQYF,TGTGCCAGCTCACCACGGGACAGCAGCTCCTACGAGCAGTACTTC
-,TRBV5-6,TRBD1,TRBJ2-6,CASSSPGQGKLSGANVLTF,TGTGCCAGCAGCTCACCTGGACAGGGCAAATTATCTGGGGCCAACGTCCTGACTTTC
-,TRBV30,-,TRBJ2-3,CAWSVIGASTDTQYF,TGTGCCTGGAGTGTGATAGGGGCTAGCACAGATACGCAGTATTTT
-,TRBV30,TRBD1,TRBJ2-4,CAWKRQGAQGIQYF,TGTGCCTGGAAGCGACAGGGGGCGCAGGGCATTCAGTACTTC
-,TRBV6-1,-,TRBJ1-4,CASTYREVNEKLFF,TGTGCCAGCACCTACAGGGAAGTTAATGAAAAACTGTTTTTT
once,TRBV28,TRBD1,TRBJ1-5,CASSQTGGLSQPQHF,TGTGCCAGCAGTCAGACAGGGGGCCTGAGTCAGCCCCAGCATTTT
-,TRBV7-3,TRBD2,TRBJ2-3,CASSRGSSGGSDTQYF,TGTGCCAGCAGCCGGGGGTCTAGCGGGGGGTCAGATACGCAGTATTTT
-,TRBV5-1,TRBD2,TRBJ2-3,CASRRLAYTDTQYF,TGCGCCAGCAGGCGACTAGCGTACACAGATACGCAGTATTTT
-,TRBV29-1,-,TRBJ1-5,CSVAGANQPQHF,TGCAGCGTTGCAGGGGCTAATCAGCCCCAGCATTTT
-,TRBV6-5,-,TRBJ1-3,CASSYSGALTGNTIYF,TGTGCCAGCAGTTACTCGGGGGCCCTGACTGGAAACACCATATATTTT
-,TRBV9,TRBD1,TRBJ1-2,CASSINLDRGNYGYTF,TGTGCCAGCAGCATCAACTTGGACAGGGGGAACTATGGCTACACCTTC
-,TRBV28,-,TRBJ2-5,CASSVQGQETQYF,TGTGCCAGCAGTGTACAGGGCCAAGAGACCCAGTACTTC
-,TRBV6-5,TRBD2,TRBJ2-3,CASSYVGGGTTDTQYF,TGTGCCAGCAGTTACGTAGGCGGGGGGACCACAGATACGCAGTATTTT
-,TRBV2,-,TRBJ2-1,CASTGQSSYNEQFF,TGTGCCAGCACCGGACAGAGCTCCTACAATGAGCAGTTCTTC
-,TRBV5-1,TRBD1,TRBJ2-5,CASSEDRPQETQYF,TGCGCCAGCAGCGAGGACAGGCCCCAAGAGACCCAGTACTTC
-,TRBV11-3,-,TRBJ2-1,CASSFGQDNEQFF,TGTGCCAGCAGCTTTGGCCAGGACAATGAGCAGTTCTTC
-,TRBV19,TRBD2,TRBJ2-5,CASSIQKGLAEETQYF,TGTGCCAGTAGTATACAGAAGGGACTAGCGGAAGAGACCCAGTACTTC
-,TRBV5-6,-,TRBJ1-5,CASSLTDRMRTANQPQHF,TGTGCCAGCAGCCTCACGGACCGGATGAGGACAGCTAATCAGCCCCAGCATTTT
-,TRBV6-1,-,TRBJ2-2,CASIPRGTTGGELFF,TGTGCCAGCATCCCAAGAGGGACAACTGGCGGGGAGCTGTTTTTT
-,TRBV27,-,TRBJ2-4,CASSLRYTLAKNIQYF,TGTGCCAGCAGTTTAAGATACACCTTAGCCAAAAACATTCAGTACTTC
-,TRBV27,TRBD1,TRBJ1-4,CASRTERDSLATNEKLFF,TGTGCCAGCAGAACAGAACGGGACAGCTTAGCAACTAATGAAAAACTGTTTTTT
-,TRBV7-9,TRBD2,TRBJ2-3,CASSSPSGLAGADTQYF,TGTGCCAGCAGCTCCCCAAGCGGACTAGCGGGAGCGGATACGCAGTATTTT
few,TRBV4-1,TRBD1,TRBJ1-1,CASSHTQGNPEAFF,TGCGCCAGCAGCCACACACAGGGGAACCCTGAAGCTTTCTTT
-,TRBV7-8,-,TRBJ2-7,CASSLLPRLAILRLEQYF,TGTGCCAGCAGCTTATTACCTCGGCTAGCGATACTTCGGCTCGAGCAGTACTTC
-,TRBV7-3,TRBD1,TRBJ2-3,CASSLTTGSTDTQYF,TGTGCCAGCAGCCTTACGACAGGGAGCACAGATACGCAGTATTTT
once,TRBV23-1,-,TRBJ2-7,CASSQSMDCLYEQYF,TGCGCCAGCAGTCAATCCATGGACTGCCTCTACGAGCAGTACTTC
-,TRBV2,TRBD1,TRBJ1-2,CASTGQGHGYTF,TGTGCCAGCACGGGACAGGGCCATGGCTACACCTTC
few,TRBV6-1,TRBD2,TRBJ2-7,CASSFGTTGYEQYF,TGTGCCAGCAGTTTTGGGACTACGGGGTACGAGCAGTACTTC
-,TRBV23-1,-,TRBJ1-5,CAAGGVCGEPQHF,TGCGCCGCCGGGGGGGTGTGTGGGGAGCCCCAGCATTTT
-,TRBV13,-,TRBJ1-2,CASSARSSGYGYTF,TGTGCCAGCAGCGCCAGATCCAGCGGCTATGGCTACACCTTC
-,TRBV5-1,-,TRBJ2-2,CASSWGLTNTGELFF,TGCGCCAGCAGCTGGGGACTTACGAACACCGGGGAGCTGTTTTTT
-,TRBV30,TRBD1,TRBJ2-7,CAWSSGTAWDEQYF,TGTGCCTGGAGCTCCGGGACAGCCTGGGACGAGCAGTACTTC
-,TRBV19,-,TRBJ1-2,CASRNGGNYGYTF,TGTGCCAGCCGCAACGGGGGGAACTATGGCTACACCTTC
-,TRBV2,TRBD1,TRBJ2-7,CASGGQGVNEQYF,TGTGCCAGCGGGGGACAGGGGGTCAACGAGCAGTACTTC
-,TRBV4-2,TRBD2,TRBJ2-7,CASSQDLLAGGLVSYEQCF,TGTGCCAGCAGCCAAGATTTACTAGCGGGAGGCCTGGTTTCCTACGAGCAGTGCTTC
-,TRBV6-5,-,TRBJ2-1,CASILTGTYNEQFF,TGTGCCAGCATTCTGACCGGGACCTACAATGAGCAGTTCTTC
-,TRBV5-6,TRBD1,TRBJ1-5,CASSPGQGRQPQHF,TGTGCCAGCAGCCCCGGACAGGGGAGGCAGCCCCAGCATTTT
-,TRBV6-6,TRBD2,TRBJ2-1,CASMPSGSRNEQFF,TGTGCCAGCATGCCTAGCGGGAGTCGGAATGAGCAGTTCTTC
-,TRBV14,-,TRBJ2-3,CASSPPGLPSTDTQYF,TGTGCCAGCAGCCCGCCGGGACTTCCTAGCACAGATACGCAGTATTTT
-,TRBV7-9,-,TRBJ1-1,CASSLAGARPAFF,TGTGCCAGCAGCCTCGCGGGGGCGCGCCCCGCTTTCTTT
-,TRBV7-9,-,TRBJ2-6,CASSRQSSGANVLTF,TGTGCCAGCAGCCGACAGAGCTCTGGGGCCAACGTCCTGACTTTC
-,TRBV29-1,TRBD2,TRBJ2-4,CSSGGGGPLDIQYF,TGCAGCTCTGGGGGGGGAGGGCCATTAGACATTCAGTACTTC
-,TRBV7-9,TRBD1,TRBJ1-4,CASSNPGQGDVKLFF,TGTGCCAGTAGCAATCCGGGACAGGGGGATGTAAAACTGTTTTTT
-,TRBV6-1,TRBD1,TRBJ2-3,CASSETGASTDTQYF,TGTGCCAGCAGTGAGACAGGGGCTAGCACAGATACGCAGTATTTT